The rows below give T cell receptor beta chains drawn from one sample of a study of T cell repertoires in cytomegalovirus infection. Each CDR3 protein gets one entry after TCRdb re-called the reads with MiXCR. The table has more than 500,000 distinct CDR3 sequences, 16% seen once; the top ten hold 24%. Material for sequencing was CD8+ T cells from PBMCs. The receptors derive from a human donor in good health (CMV status not recorded). Some clones in this sample may be carry-over from other donors' samples. The CDR3 runs from the conserved cysteine through the conserved F or W. D genes are given only for firm matches. Clone size is given for some rows only: seen once, a few or many times, or a class if the clone is expanded.

>many|TRBV27|.|TRBJ2-7
CASSFLQGAEQYF
TGTGCCAGCAGTTTCCTCCAAGGGGCGGAGCAGTACTTC
>many|TRBV29-1|.|TRBJ2-2
CSVERQNTGELFF
TGCAGCGTTGAACGACAGAACACCGGGGAGCTGTTTTTT
>.|TRBV13|.|TRBJ1-2
CASSLGTAIHPYGYTF
TGTGCCAGCAGCTTAGGGACAGCCATCCATCCCTATGGCTACACCTTC
>many|TRBV12-3/TRBV12-4|.|TRBJ2-7
CASSPAIGLDLSYEQYF
TGTGCCAGCAGTCCCGCCATCGGGTTAGACTTGTCCTACGAGCAGTACTTC
>many|TRBV7-8|TRBD2|TRBJ2-1
CASSLELAGGREQFF
TGTGCCAGCAGCTTAGAGCTAGCGGGAGGCCGTGAGCAGTTCTTC
>many|TRBV2|.|TRBJ1-5
CASSEVQGSRPQHF
TGTGCCAGCAGTGAAGTCCAGGGCTCTCGGCCCCAGCATTTT
>many|TRBV12-5|.|TRBJ1-3
CATKPETGNTIYF
TGTGCTACCAAGCCCGAAACTGGAAACACCATATATTTT
>many|TRBV7-9|.|TRBJ2-7
CASSLLGHYYEQYF
TGTGCCAGCAGCTTACTGGGACATTACTACGAGCAGTACTTC
>.|TRBV7-3|TRBD2|TRBJ2-2
CASSLNAGEPNTGELFF
TGTGCCAGCAGCTTAAATGCGGGGGAACCCAACACCGGGGAGCTGTTTTTT
>.|TRBV6-5|TRBD1|TRBJ2-7
CASGPIGTGSHEQYF
TGTGCCAGCGGACCGATCGGGACAGGGTCCCACGAGCAGTACTTC
>many|TRBV23-1|.|TRBJ2-7
CASSQPVRWRQAYEQYF
TGCGCCAGCAGTCAGCCAGTGCGTTGGAGACAGGCCTACGAGCAGTACTTC
>many|TRBV5-4|.|TRBJ2-3
CATDSEASTDTQYF
TGTGCCACCGATAGCGAGGCTAGCACAGATACGCAGTATTTT
>.|TRBV19|TRBD2|TRBJ2-7
CASSTSGAYYEQYF
TGTGCCAGTAGTACGAGCGGGGCGTACTACGAGCAGTACTTC
>.|TRBV20-1|.|TRBJ1-2
CSARDSGVIGYTF
TGCAGTGCTAGAGATTCAGGTGTTATTGGCTACACCTTC
>many|TRBV6-5|.|TRBJ1-1
CASSYGGEVNTEAFF
TGTGCCAGCAGTTACGGAGGGGAAGTGAACACTGAAGCTTTCTTT
>.|TRBV19|.|TRBJ1-3
CASSLGRTAGNTIYF
TGTGCCAGTAGTCTTGGTAGAACCGCTGGAAACACCATATATTTT
>many|TRBV7-6|.|TRBJ2-3
CASSLRAWKHTRTDTQYF
TGTGCCAGCAGCCTGAGGGCATGGAAGCACACCCGCACAGATACGCAGTATTTT
>.|TRBV24-1|TRBD2|TRBJ2-1
CATSDLERGRNEQFF
TGTGCCACCAGTGATTTAGAGCGGGGGCGCAATGAGCAGTTCTTC
>.|TRBV19|TRBD1|TRBJ1-5
CASSIDHLFEDRVHQPQHF
TGTGCCAGTAGTATAGACCACTTATTTGAGGACAGGGTCCATCAGCCCCAGCATTTT
>.|TRBV19|.|TRBJ1-1
CASSIDVRMAEAFF
TGTGCCAGTAGTATAGATGTGCGAATGGCTGAAGCTTTCTTT
>many|TRBV7-9|TRBD1|TRBJ1-6
CASGTENSPLHF
TGTGCCAGCGGGACAGAGAATTCACCCCTCCACTTT
>many|TRBV4-1|TRBD2|TRBJ2-1
CASSQPSSGVDNEQFF
TGCGCCAGCAGCCAACCCTCTAGCGGAGTTGACAATGAGCAGTTCTTC
>.|TRBV4-1|.|TRBJ2-1
CASSQVAVSPLAEQFF
TGCGCCAGCAGCCAAGTAGCCGTCAGCCCCTTGGCTGAGCAGTTCTTC
>many|TRBV7-9|TRBD1|TRBJ1-3
CASSRDSNSGNTIYF
TGTGCCAGCAGTCGGGACAGCAACTCTGGAAACACCATATATTTT
>few|TRBV5-4|.|TRBJ2-1
CASSAWDGYNEQFF
TGTGCCAGCAGCGCTTGGGACGGCTACAATGAGCAGTTCTTC
>few|TRBV25-1|.|TRBJ2-3
CASSETELGDTQYF
TGTGCCAGCAGTGAAACCGAATTGGGGGATACGCAGTATTTT
>many|TRBV7-9|TRBD1|TRBJ1-2
CASSLGTGPNYGYTF
TGTGCCAGCAGCTTAGGGACAGGGCCTAACTATGGCTACACCTTC
>.|TRBV20-1|.|TRBJ2-7
CSAPRGGPYEQYF
TGCAGTGCCCCCCGGGGAGGACCCTACGAGCAGTACTTC
>.|TRBV7-3|TRBD1|TRBJ2-1
CASRGTDYNEQFF
TGTGCCAGCAGGGGGACAGACTACAATGAGCAGTTCTTC
>many|TRBV11-2|TRBD2|TRBJ2-5
CASSFSLGLAGKIETQYF
TGTGCCAGCAGCTTTTCCCTAGGACTAGCGGGAAAAATAGAGACCCAGTACTTC
>.|TRBV29-1|.|TRBJ2-1
CSLGFRSTSYNEQFF
TGCAGCCTCGGCTTCCGCTCCACCTCCTACAATGAGCAGTTCTTC
>few|TRBV4-1|.|TRBJ1-1
CASSQRGEGRTAFF
TGCGCCAGCAGCCAAAGAGGCGAGGGGAGGACAGCTTTCTTT
>.|TRBV9|.|TRBJ1-2
CASSVEGQKGDGYTF
TGTGCCAGCAGCGTAGAAGGGCAAAAGGGAGACGGCTACACCTTC